The 25 T cell receptor beta chains below were found in one sample sequenced in a study of human T cells and chemical hapten exposure. The time point is: pre-sensitization, week 0. Treatment here: therapeutic diphenylcyclopropenone sensitization with weekly scalp DPC. MiXCR, applied by TCRdb to the RACE reads, yields one record per CDR3 protein. Here the sample spans 380,000 or so distinct CDR3 sequences, 5.5% being singletons. Sequenced material: whole blood, taken in connection with sensitization to the hapten diphenylcyclopropenone (DPC). The source of these receptors is a woman younger than 35 with alopecia areata. Some clones in this sample may be carry-over from other donors' samples.

The gene calls are TRBV6-2 or TRBV6-3 and TRBJ2-4, with 9 bases aligning to TRBD1. The J segment lost 7 bases and the V segment lost 6 bases, leaving 13 bases of the junction unmatched. The CDR3 totals 16 residues. CDR1 is MNHEY, CDR2 SVGEGT, per germline. CDR3 in DNA: TGTGCCAGCAGGCTGGGACAGGGCCGGTTGTGGAACATTCAGTACTTC. It specifies CASRLGQGRLWNIQYF.

This clonotype was seen at least ten times. The V gene is TRBV19, the J gene TRBJ2-1; TRBD2 aligns across 8 bases. With 5 bases clipped from V and 9 bases from J, the junction kept 9 bases outside the gene matches. Germline V CDR1 and CDR2: LNHDA, SQIVND (reference sequence). The CDR3 loop spans 14 amino acids. Here the CDR3 DNA reads TGTGCCAGTAGTTTACCGGGACTAGTCGCTGAGCAGTTCTTC. Translation: CASSLPGLVAEQFF.

The chain uses TRBV7-8 and TRBJ2-3; D unclear. V was pared by 3 bases and J by 0 bases, with 13 bases between. CDR1 is SGHVS and CDR2 is FQNEAQ in the germline V gene. The CDR3 is 16 residues long. The CDR3: CASSFSEGPSTDTQYF. DNA for the CDR3: TGTGCCAGCAGCTTCTCCGAAGGTCCTAGCACAGATACGCAGTATTTT. Full variable domain (rest looked up from reference TRBV7-8 and TRBJ2-3): GAGVSQSPRYKVAKRGQDVALRCDPISGHVSLFWYQQALGQGPEFLTYFQNEAQLDKSGLPSDRFFAERPEGSVSTLKIQRTQQEDSAVYLCASSFSEGPSTDTQYFGPGTRLTVL.

This clonotype was picked up many times. J is TRBJ2-2 and V is TRBV21-1. TRBV21-1 is recorded as a pseudogene. The CDR3 extends over 17 amino acids. Here the CDR3 reads CASSQHGVRENTGELFF. The CDR3, as DNA: TGTGCCAGCAGCCAGCACGGGGTTAGGGAGAACACCGGGGAGCTGTTTTTT.

The table lists this clonotype with a few counts. In DNA, the CDR3 is TGTGCCAGCAGCCGGATGGGGACAGGGCGGTACGAGCAGTACTTC. Protein product: CASSRMGTGRYEQYF. The chain has TRBV4-2 and TRBJ2-7; 9 bases fit TRBD1. Germline-derived CDR1 and CDR2 are LGHNA and YNFKEQ. The CDR3 consists of 15 residues. Trimming cost V 4 bases and J 4 bases; bases outside gene matches: 8.

Only a few counts were recorded for this clonotype. The chain has TRBV7-2 and TRBJ1-1; tentative D call: TRBD1 (6 bases). V was cut by 3 bases and J by 4 bases, with 12 bases left in between. CDR3 length: 14 residues. The germline gives CDR1 SGHTA, CDR2 FQGNSA. CDR3 sequence reads: CASSFLTGRTEAFF. Written as DNA, the CDR3 is TGTGCCAGCAGCTTCTTAACAGGGCGCACTGAAGCTTTCTTT.

There are a few counts of this clonotype. The chain is built from TRBV9 and TRBJ2-2; maybe TRBD2 (6 bases). This CDR3 comprises 18 residues. Germline CDR1 SGDLS, CDR2 YYNGEE. Trimming took off 3 bases at V and 1 base at J, with 19 bases between the two ends. The CDR3 DNA reads as TGTGCCAGCAGCGGAATCGAGGCGGGGAATTTGAACACCGGGGAGCTGTTTTTT. Protein: CASSGIEAGNLNTGELFF. Variable domain in full (rest from reference TRBV9 and TRBJ2-2): DSGVTQTPKHLITATGQRVTLRCSPRSGDLSVYWYQQSLDQGLQFLIQYYNGEERAKGNILERFSAQQFPDLHSELNLSSLELGDSALYFCASSGIEAGNLNTGELFFGEGSRLTVL.

The table lists this clonotype with a few counts. This chain uses TRBV11-1 with TRBJ1-1, with a weak D call TRBD1 (6 bases). Trimming took 4 bases from V and 3 from J, leaving 12 bases between them. CDR3 length: 14 amino acids. Germline V gene lookup returns CDR1 SGHAT and CDR2 FQDESV (reference sequence). This chain's CDR3 is CASSSPDSYTEAFF. For the CDR3, the DNA is TGTGCCAGCAGCTCCCCGGACAGTTACACTGAAGCTTTCTTT. Full variable domain (missing parts from reference TRBV11-1 and TRBJ1-1): EAEVAQSPRYKITEKSQAVAFWCDPISGHATLYWYRQILGQGPELLVQFQDESVVDDSQLPKDRFSAERLKGVDSTLKIQPAELGDSAMYLCASSSPDSYTEAFFGQGTRLTVV.

This clonotype was observed a few times. This rearrangement joins TRBV4-3 to TRBJ2-3; TRBD1 agrees at 9 bases. CDR3 size: 17 residues. The germline V gene encodes CDR1 LGHNA and CDR2 YSLEER. Trimming took 0 bases from V and 5 from J; bases not matched to a gene: 9. CDR3 loop: CASSQDRIQGAIDTQYF. CDR3 coding DNA: TGCGCCAGCAGCCAAGACAGGATACAGGGGGCGATAGATACGCAGTATTTT.

This clonotype came up many times. V is TRBV12-3 or TRBV12-4 and J is TRBJ2-1; D is undetermined. The V end was cut by 3 bases, the J end by 7 bases, with 7 bases between. The CDR3 length is 12 residues. The CDR3 loop is CASSFSLNEQFF. The CDR3 region has the DNA TGTGCCAGCAGTTTCTCACTAAATGAGCAGTTCTTC.

This clonotype was counted at least ten times. This rearrangement joins TRBV6-5 to TRBJ2-3, with TRBD2 matching 7 bases. The V gene end was trimmed by 8 bases and the J gene end by 4 bases; junction bases not matched to a gene: 9. CDR1 and CDR2 (germline): MNHEY, SVGAGI. This CDR3 has 14 amino acids. The CDR3 is CASRQAGGSDTQYF. The CDR3 DNA reads as TGTGCCAGCCGCCAGGCCGGGGGGTCAGATACGCAGTATTTT.

In its sample, this clonotype was seen many times. The chain recombines TRBV13 with TRBJ2-7; a weak D match, TRBD1 (6 bases). CDR1 and CDR2 (germline): PRHDT, FYEKMQ (reference sequence). This CDR3 has 13 amino acids. Trimming cost V 0 bases and J 3 bases, with 6 bases left between them. The CDR3 DNA sequence: TGTGCCAGCAGCTTAGGGGACAGCTACGAGCAGTACTTC. Amino acid sequence: CASSLGDSYEQYF.

This clonotype was observed a handful of times. V gene TRBV24-1 combines with J gene TRBJ2-2, with D possibly matching TRBD2 (6 bases). CDR1 and CDR2 (germline): KGHDR, SFDVKD. This CDR3 is 13 amino acids long. V lost 9 bases, J lost 1 base, and 8 bases lay in between. The CDR3 nucleotides are TGTGCCACCGGGGGGATGAACACCGGGGAGCTGTTTTTT. Translating gives CATGGMNTGELFF.

This clonotype was counted many times. The gene calls are TRBV28 and TRBJ1-6; no clear D gene. CDR3 length: 14 residues. V was pared by 1 base and J by 4 bases, with 5 bases between. In germline, CDR1 is MDHEN, CDR2 SYDVKM. Written as DNA, the CDR3 is TGTGCCAGCAGTTTATATGGGTATAATTCACCCCTCCACTTT. Its protein product is CASSLYGYNSPLHF.

This clonotype was seen a few times. The rearrangement links TRBV11-2 to TRBJ2-2; TRBD2 matches 8 bases. The ends lost 3 bases at V and 5 bases at J; junction bases unmatched: 11. The CDR3 extends over 17 amino acids. The V gene's germline CDR1 is SGHAT and CDR2 FQNNGV. CDR3: CASSFLPAGGLTGELFF. In DNA, the CDR3 is TGTGCCAGCAGCTTCCTTCCGGCGGGGGGATTGACCGGGGAGCTGTTTTTT. Variable domain in full (rest from reference TRBV11-2 and TRBJ2-2): EAGVAQSPRYKIIEKRQSVAFWCNPISGHATLYWYQQILGQGPKLLIQFQNNGVVDDSQLPKDRFSAERLKGVDSTLKIQPAKLEDSAVYLCASSFLPAGGLTGELFFGEGSRLTVL.

V usage is TRBV6-2 or TRBV6-3 and J usage is TRBJ1-5; D not certain. Trimming removed 2 bases from V and 5 bases from J, with 4 bases in between. This CDR3 contains 12 residues. Per germline, CDR1 MNHEY and CDR2 SVGEGT. The CDR3 sequence is CASSYLYQPQHF. As DNA, the CDR3 is TGTGCCAGCAGTTACCTTTATCAGCCCCAGCATTTT.

This clonotype appeared a few times. The rearrangement uses TRBV6-1 and TRBJ1-1, with a tentative D call TRBD1 (5 bases). Between the trimmed V and J ends, which lost 6 bases and 5 bases, there was a span of 13 bases. This CDR3 has 13 amino acids. From germline, CDR1 is MNHNS and CDR2 SASEGT. The CDR3, as DNA: TGTGCCAGCAGCTGGGAGGGGCGGACTGAAGCTTTCTTT. Residues: CASSWEGRTEAFF.

This chain links TRBV7-9 with TRBJ1-4; 8 nucleotides agree with TRBD1. The length of the CDR3 is 15 residues. The V gene end was trimmed by 1 base and the J gene end by 8 bases; junction bases not matched to a gene: 6. Germline lookup yields CDR1 SEHNR and CDR2 FQNEAQ (reference sequence). The CDR3 region has the DNA TGTGCCAGCAGCTTAGGTGCAGGGGGCGTCGAAAAACTGTTTTTT. Its protein product is CASSLGAGGVEKLFF.

This chain joins TRBV3-1 and TRBJ2-1; 12 bases map to TRBD2. The CDR3 consists of 17 residues. Germline CDR1 and CDR2: LGHDT and YNNKEL (reference sequence). J was trimmed by 7 bases and V by 3 bases; bases with no gene match: 10. This CDR3 is CASSHERLAGERNEQFF. CDR3 nucleotides: TGTGCCAGCAGCCACGAGCGACTAGCGGGGGAAAGGAATGAGCAGTTCTTC.

The chain joins TRBV28 to TRBJ1-1, with 9 bases fitting TRBD1. The germline CDR1 and CDR2 sequences are MDHEN and SYDVKM. Trimming cost V 5 bases and J 4 bases; bases outside gene matches: 5. The CDR3 runs 14 residues. The CDR3 loop reads CASSPTGGTTEAFF. The DNA for the CDR3 is TGTGCCAGCAGTCCGACAGGGGGGACCACTGAAGCTTTCTTT.

V gene TRBV12-3 or TRBV12-4 combines with J gene TRBJ2-3; D is unresolved. This CDR3 contains 14 residues. The V end lost 4 bases, the J end lost 0 bases, and 8 bases lay between the germline ends. The CDR3 spells CASSSHSSTDTQYF. For the CDR3, the DNA is TGTGCCAGCAGTTCACACTCTAGCACAGATACGCAGTATTTT.

In its sample, this clonotype was seen many times. This CDR3 is CASSSTERGGPETQYF. CDR3 nucleotide sequence: TGTGCCAGCAGTTCCACGGAGCGGGGGGGCCCGGAGACCCAGTACTTC. V usage is TRBV6-2 or TRBV6-3 and J usage is TRBJ2-5; 10 bases align to TRBD2. The CDR3 is made up of 16 amino acids. V shed 4 bases and J 5 bases; nucleotides not matched to a gene: 10. CDR1 and CDR2 (germline): MNHEY, SVGEGT.

This clonotype was seen ten or more times. CDR3 DNA: TGTGCCAGCAGTGAGAAGAATCAGCCCCAGCATTTT. Translated: CASSEKNQPQHF. The gene calls are TRBV6-1 and TRBJ1-5; no firm D call. Germline CDR1 MNHNS, CDR2 SASEGT. Trimming removed 3 bases at V and 4 bases at J, with 4 bases between. The CDR3 is 12 residues long.

This clonotype was recorded at least ten times. V gene TRBV11-2 combines with J gene TRBJ1-4; possible D gene TRBD1, 6 bases. The V and J ends lost 5 bases and 8 bases respectively, with 9 bases between them. The CDR3 totals 12 residues. Germline V CDR1 and CDR2: SGHAT, FQNNGV. CDR3 loop: CASSQGKEKLFF. The CDR3 DNA sequence: TGTGCCAGCAGCCAGGGGAAGGAAAAACTGTTTTTT.

The V gene is TRBV6-5, the J gene TRBJ1-2; TRBD1 matches at 8 bases. The J segment lost 4 bases and the V segment lost 6 bases, leaving 4 bases of the junction unmatched. CDR3 size: 13 residues. The V gene's germline CDR1 is MNHEY and CDR2 SVGAGI. CDR3 protein: CASRGTGPYGYTF. CDR3 coding DNA: TGTGCCAGCAGGGGGACAGGCCCCTATGGCTACACCTTC.